One sample yielded the 32 T cell receptor beta chains listed below, sequenced in a study of cytomegalovirus exposure and HLA in healthy donors. The PCR used 60 Vbeta and 13 Jbeta primers. The repertoire was sequenced with immunoSEQ multiplex PCR; TCRdb's copy has only in-frame clones and lacks some. The profile shows 160,000 or so clones, 77% of them singletons. The material sequenced was PBMCs. These receptors were collected from a man between 45 and 60 years old in good health and CMV-seropositive.

The CDR3 here is CASGLIAGGPGELFF. The DNA for the CDR3 is TGTGCTAGTGGTTTGATAGCGGGGGGGCCCGGGGAGCTGTTTTTT. This sequence joins TRBV12-5 and TRBJ2-2; 11 bases map to TRBD2. The length of the CDR3 is 15 residues. Germline values: CDR1 LGHNT, CDR2 FRNRAP. J lost 6 bases, V lost 2 bases, and 2 bases had no gene match.

For this clone: An end of the junction differs from the germline gene, which may be a read error. The rearrangement links TRBV7-7 to TRBJ2-7; the D gene is possibly TRBD2 (5 bases). Germline CDR1 SSHAT, CDR2 FNYEAQ (reference sequence). The CDR3 covers 13 residues. The CDR3 bases are TGTGCTAGCAGCTTAAGCGGCTCCTACGAGCAGTACTTC. Amino acid sequence: CASSLSGSYEQYF.

The chain joins TRBV9 to TRBJ1-1, with TRBD1 matching over 9 bases. V lost 0 bases to trimming and J lost 5 bases; unmatched junction nucleotides: 2. Germline loops: CDR1 SGDLS, CDR2 YYNGEE. The CDR3 totals 14 residues. The CDR3 sequence is CASSVGQGGTEAFF. Here the CDR3 DNA reads TGTGCCAGCAGCGTAGGACAGGGGGGTACTGAAGCTTTCTTT.

CDR3 loop: CASSLSSDSKYNEQFF. CDR3 nucleotide sequence: TGCGCCAGCAGCTTGTCGTCGGACAGCAAGTACAATGAGCAGTTCTTC. The chain is built from TRBV5-1 and TRBJ2-1, with D perhaps TRBD1 (6 bases). This CDR3 spans 16 amino acids. V dropped 1 base and J dropped 4 bases, with 15 bases sitting between them. Germline loops: CDR1 SGHRS, CDR2 YFSETQ.

V is TRBV4-3 and J is TRBJ2-7, with a tentative D call TRBD2 (6 bases). The CDR3 is 14 residues long. Trimming removed 1 base from V and 2 bases from J, with 9 bases in between. Germline V gene data show CDR1 as LGHNA and CDR2 as YSLEER. The CDR3 region has the DNA TGCGCCAGCAGCCAAGTACTAGCTACCTACGAGCAGTACTTC. Translating it yields CASSQVLATYEQYF.

The chain uses TRBV4-3 and TRBJ2-3; 7 bases agree with TRBD1. The V segment lost 0 bases and the J segment 3 bases; nucleotides outside the gene matches: 12. Germline assignment: CDR1 LGHNA and CDR2 YSLEER. This CDR3 region has 18 residues. In nucleotides, the CDR3 is TGCGCCAGCAGCCAAGAAACTCAGACAGGGCGATATACAGATACGCAGTATTTT. Amino acids: CASSQETQTGRYTDTQYF.

The chain employs TRBV29-1 and TRBJ1-2, with D uncertain. This CDR3 has 13 amino acids. Trimming shortened V by 0 bases and J by 2 bases, and 7 bases separated the two germline ends. CDR1 SQVTM and CDR2 ANQGSEA come from the germline V gene. The CDR3: CSVEERGNYGYTF. The CDR3 nucleotides are TGCAGCGTTGAAGAGAGAGGGAACTATGGCTACACCTTC.

V and J are TRBV5-4 and TRBJ2-1; possibly TRBD2 for D (6 bases). The length of the CDR3 is 14 residues. V gave up 5 bases and J gave up 4 bases, with 13 bases separating them. Germline-derived CDR1 and CDR2 are SGHNT and YYREEE (reference sequence). The CDR3 nucleotides are TGTGCCAGCAGGGCCGGGACTCAATACAATGAGCAGTTCTTC. Translating it yields CASRAGTQYNEQFF.

The chain uses TRBV13 and TRBJ2-3; unclear D gene. CDR3 length: 15 residues. V lost 5 bases and J lost 0, with 12 bases in between. From germline, CDR1 is PRHDT and CDR2 FYEKMQ (reference sequence). The CDR3 nucleotides read TGTGCCAGCAGCCCGCGACTTTCTAGCACAGATACGCAGTATTTT. The encoded protein is CASSPRLSSTDTQYF.

The chain recombines TRBV5-1 with TRBJ2-2, with 8 bases that match TRBD1. Germline loops: CDR1 SGHRS, CDR2 YFSETQ. V was clipped by 3 bases and J by 5 bases; unmatched bases: 9. The CDR3 has 16 amino acids. Here the CDR3 reads CASSSPGGVETGELFF. The DNA of the CDR3 is TGCGCCAGCAGCTCACCAGGGGGCGTAGAGACCGGGGAGCTGTTTTTT.

The chain uses TRBV19 and TRBJ1-5; 7 positions match TRBD1. Unmatched junction bases numbered 5, after V lost 3 bases and J lost 0 bases. Germline CDR1 reads LNHDA; CDR2 reads SQIVND (reference sequence). This CDR3 is 16 amino acids long. The CDR3 bases are TGTGCCAGTAGTATCCAAGGGACAGTTAGCAATCAGCCCCAGCATTTT. Translating gives CASSIQGTVSNQPQHF.

Concerning this clone itself: One end of the junction varies from germline; a read error may be responsible. CDR3 bases: TGTGCCGGCAGCGTAGCAGGCTTCGGGGGAGATACGCAGTATTTT. Its protein product is CAGSVAGFGGDTQYF. The chain carries TRBV9 and TRBJ2-3; D might be TRBD2 (6 bases). Per germline, CDR1 SGDLS and CDR2 YYNGEE. This CDR3 is built from 15 residues.

The chain combines TRBV28 with TRBJ1-1; no clear D gene. CDR1 is MDHEN and CDR2 is SYDVKM in the germline V gene. V was pared by 1 base and J by 7 bases, with 7 bases between. This CDR3 has 12 residues. CDR3 in amino acids: CASSLLSGEAFF. The DNA for the CDR3 is TGTGCCAGCAGTTTATTATCCGGTGAAGCTTTCTTT.

The V call is TRBV6-6, the J call TRBJ1-5; maybe TRBD1 (5 bases). Trimming shortened V by 6 bases and J by 1 base, and 13 bases separated the two germline ends. The CDR3 runs to 15 residues. The germline V gene encodes CDR1 MNHNY and CDR2 SVGAGI (reference sequence). The CDR3 DNA sequence: TGTGCCAGCAGAATACAGGTATGGAGCAATCAGCCCCAGCATTTT. Translation gives CASRIQVWSNQPQHF.

The V call is TRBV5-1, the J call TRBJ1-2, with unresolved D. The CDR3 is made up of 14 amino acids. The ends were cut back, 5 bases at V and 3 bases at J, with 14 bases in the middle. From germline, CDR1 is SGHRS and CDR2 YFSETQ. The CDR3: CASSAGLWDYGYTF. CDR3 DNA: TGCGCCAGCAGTGCGGGCCTATGGGACTATGGCTACACCTTC.

V gene TRBV28 combines with J gene TRBJ1-2, with 7 bases that match TRBD1. Germline assignment: CDR1 MDHEN and CDR2 SYDVKM. The CDR3 length is 13 residues. J gave up 5 bases and V 3 bases, and 3 bases lay outside the gene matches. CDR3 sequence reads: CASSLEGAYGYTF. For the CDR3, the DNA is TGTGCCAGCAGTTTGGAGGGGGCATATGGCTACACCTTC.

The chain couples TRBV6-1 to TRBJ2-7; 10 bases line up with TRBD1. The CDR3 sequence is 15 residues long. Germline CDR1 reads MNHNS; CDR2 reads SASEGT. V shed 5 bases and J 4 bases; nucleotides not matched to a gene: 8. The CDR3 spells CASSPRQGAMYEQYF. CDR3 bases: TGTGCCAGCAGTCCAAGACAGGGGGCTATGTACGAGCAGTACTTC.

Details on this clone: Other nucleotide sequences from this sample produce the same CDR3. J is TRBJ1-1 and V is TRBV6-5, with 7 bases fitting TRBD1. Germline-derived CDR1 and CDR2 are MNHEY and SVGAGI. V gave up 2 bases and J gave up 4 bases; unmatched junction bases: 10. The CDR3 is 16 amino acids. CDR3 loop: CASSYKPTGTVTEAFF. The CDR3 DNA reads as TGTGCCAGCAGTTACAAGCCGACAGGGACTGTCACTGAAGCTTTCTTT.

The table lists this clone with a few counts. The gene calls are TRBV4-2 and TRBJ2-7, with D perhaps matching TRBD2 (6 bases). CDR3 length equals 15 residues. V was cut by 0 bases and J by 7 bases, with 16 bases left in between. Per the germline V gene, CDR1 is LGHNA and CDR2 is YNFKEQ. The CDR3 is CASSQDRGLAWEQYF. The CDR3 region has the DNA TGTGCCAGCAGCCAAGATCGGGGGTTAGCGTGGGAGCAGTACTTC.

The rearrangement joins TRBV19 to TRBJ1-2; TRBD1 might be the D (5 bases). There are 14 residues in the CDR3. Germline loops: CDR1 LNHDA, CDR2 SQIVND (reference sequence). V was clipped by 9 bases and J by 0 bases, with 14 bases between them. The CDR3: CASLAGGANYGYTF. The DNA for the CDR3 is TGTGCCAGCCTCGCCGGAGGGGCTAACTATGGCTACACCTTC.

The V gene is TRBV4-1, the J gene TRBJ1-3; tentative D call: TRBD1 (5 bases). Trimming stripped 2 bases from V and 1 base from J, with 18 bases between. Germline CDR1 MGHRA, CDR2 YSYEKL. This CDR3 region has 18 residues. The CDR3 bases are TGCGCCAGCAGCCAATTCGCGAAGGGGCCAGGATCTGGAAACACCATATATTTT. Translating it yields CASSQFAKGPGSGNTIYF.

The chain uses TRBV9 and TRBJ2-2; 7 nucleotides agree with TRBD2. Losses at the gene ends were 2 bases for V and 7 bases for J; bases not matched to a gene: 8. The V gene's germline CDR1 is SGDLS and CDR2 YYNGEE. CDR3 length: 15 amino acids. CDR3: CASSVASGVIGELFF. As DNA, the CDR3 is TGTGCCAGCAGCGTTGCCAGCGGGGTAATCGGGGAGCTGTTTTTT.

The chain carries TRBV30 and TRBJ1-4; D unclear. Germline values: CDR1 GTSNPN, CDR2 SVGIG (reference sequence). The CDR3 length is 13 residues. Trimming took off 2 bases at V and 4 bases at J, with 8 bases between the two ends. The CDR3 DNA follows: TGTGCCTGGAGTCGGGGATTTAATGAAAAACTGTTTTTT. As protein: CAWSRGFNEKLFF.

V is TRBV9 and J is TRBJ2-2; TRBD1 agrees at 11 bases. Germline-derived CDR1 and CDR2 are SGDLS and YYNGEE. The CDR3 consists of 17 residues. Trimming removed 3 bases from V and 4 bases from J; junction bases left unmatched: 8. CDR3 protein: CASSARTGTGGTGELFF. CDR3 DNA: TGTGCCAGCAGCGCCAGGACCGGGACAGGGGGCACCGGGGAGCTGTTTTTT.

The chain combines TRBV7-9 with TRBJ1-2; D unclear. CDR1 is SEHNR, CDR2 FQNEAQ, per germline (reference sequence). This CDR3 spans 17 amino acids. Trimming took 5 bases from V and 5 from J, leaving 24 bases between them. In DNA, the CDR3 is TGTGCCAGCAGCCTCGCCGGCCACGGCTACAGTAGTTATGGCTACACCTTC. It codes for CASSLAGHGYSSYGYTF.

There are a few counts of this clone. The chain links TRBV29-1 to TRBJ1-4, with a tentative D call TRBD1 (5 bases). The V end lost 4 bases, the J end lost 7 bases, and 13 bases lay between the germline ends. The CDR3 loop spans 13 amino acids. The germline CDR1 and CDR2 sequences are SQVTM and ANQGSEA. The CDR3 DNA sequence: TGCAGCGTTGGCGGGGCCGCTTCTGAAAAACTGTTTTTT. Its translation is CSVGGAASEKLFF.

CDR3 region: CASSDRQGLRNEQFF. For the CDR3, the DNA is TGTGCCAGCAGCGATAGACAGGGACTTCGCAATGAGCAGTTCTTC. The genes are TRBV13 and TRBJ2-1, with D possibly being TRBD1 (7 bases). With 5 bases removed from V and 6 bases from J, the gap between germline ends came to 17 bases. Germline loops: CDR1 PRHDT, CDR2 FYEKMQ (reference sequence). The CDR3 runs to 15 residues.

The gene calls are TRBV18 and TRBJ2-7, with D possibly TRBD2 on 5 matching bases. Trimming took 8 bases from V and 0 from J, leaving 11 bases between them. The CDR3 covers 13 residues. CDR1 is KGHSH and CDR2 is LQKENI in the germline V gene. The CDR3 here is CASTFRGSYEQYF. DNA for the CDR3: TGTGCCAGCACTTTTCGGGGCTCCTACGAGCAGTACTTC.

As to this clone: Additional DNA sequences in this sample encode the identical CDR3. This sequence joins TRBV4-3 and TRBJ2-7; 8 nucleotides line up with TRBD1. The CDR3 sequence is 14 residues long. Germline lookup yields CDR1 LGHNA and CDR2 YSLEER. The ends lost 4 bases at V and 3 bases at J; junction bases unmatched: 5. CDR3 DNA: TGCGCCAGCAGCCCAGGGACAGGACTCTACGAGCAGTACTTC. This translates into CASSPGTGLYEQYF.

The V and J genes are TRBV5-4 and TRBJ1-2, with TRBD1 matching 9 bases. With 4 bases clipped from V and 2 bases from J, the junction kept 9 bases outside the gene matches. Per the germline V gene, CDR1 is SGHNT and CDR2 is YYREEE (reference sequence). This CDR3 comprises 16 residues. CDR3 residues: CASSTGDRVANYGYTF. CDR3 coding DNA: TGTGCCAGCAGCACGGGGGACAGGGTTGCGAACTATGGCTACACCTTC.

V gene TRBV13 combines with J gene TRBJ2-7; D is perhaps TRBD1 (5 bases). This CDR3 has 16 amino acids. CDR1 is PRHDT, CDR2 FYEKMQ, per germline (reference sequence). V was cut by 3 bases and J by 2 bases, with 17 bases left in between. The CDR3 DNA follows: TGTGCCAGCAGCTTTATAAGTAAACAGGTCACCTACGAGCAGTACTTC. Translated: CASSFISKQVTYEQYF.

The rearrangement joins TRBV6-5 to TRBJ1-5; weak D call: TRBD1 (6 bases). V lost 2 bases, J lost 5 bases, and 13 bases lay in between. Germline CDR1 and CDR2: MNHEY and SVGAGI. The CDR3 contains 15 residues. CDR3 residues: CASSYREGGHQPQHF. The CDR3 DNA reads TGTGCCAGCAGTTACAGGGAGGGGGGGCATCAGCCCCAGCATTTT.